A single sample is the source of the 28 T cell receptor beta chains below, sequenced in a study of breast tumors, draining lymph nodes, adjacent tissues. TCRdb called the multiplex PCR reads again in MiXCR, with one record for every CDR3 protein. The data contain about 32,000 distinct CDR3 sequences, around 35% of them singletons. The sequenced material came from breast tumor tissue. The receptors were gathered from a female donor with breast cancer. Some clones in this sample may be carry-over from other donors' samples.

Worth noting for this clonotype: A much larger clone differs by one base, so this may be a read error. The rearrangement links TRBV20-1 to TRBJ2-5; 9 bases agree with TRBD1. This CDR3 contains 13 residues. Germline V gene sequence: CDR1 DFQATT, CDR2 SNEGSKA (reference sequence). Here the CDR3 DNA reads TGCAGTGCTAGTCCGGGACAGGGAGAGGCCCAGTACTTC. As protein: CSASPGQGEAQYF.

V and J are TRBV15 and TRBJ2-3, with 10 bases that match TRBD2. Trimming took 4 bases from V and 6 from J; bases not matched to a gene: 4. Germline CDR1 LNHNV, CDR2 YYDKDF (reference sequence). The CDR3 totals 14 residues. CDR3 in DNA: TGTGCCACCAGCACGACTAGCGGGCCCGATACGCAGTATTTT. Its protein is CATSTTSGPDTQYF.

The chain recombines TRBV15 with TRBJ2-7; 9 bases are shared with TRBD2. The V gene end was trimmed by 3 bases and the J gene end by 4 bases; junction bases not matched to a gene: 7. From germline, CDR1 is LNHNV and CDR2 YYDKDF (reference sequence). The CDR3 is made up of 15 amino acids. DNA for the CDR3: TGTGCCACCAGCAGTGAGGGCGGGAGGGAGTACGAGCAGTACTTC. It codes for CATSSEGGREYEQYF. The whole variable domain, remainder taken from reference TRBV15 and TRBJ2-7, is DAMVIQNPRYQVTQFGKPVTLSCSQTLNHNVMYWYQQKSSQAPKLLFHYYDKDFNNEADTPDNFQSRRPNTSFCFLDIRSPGLGDTAMYLCATSSEGGREYEQYFGPGTRLTVT.

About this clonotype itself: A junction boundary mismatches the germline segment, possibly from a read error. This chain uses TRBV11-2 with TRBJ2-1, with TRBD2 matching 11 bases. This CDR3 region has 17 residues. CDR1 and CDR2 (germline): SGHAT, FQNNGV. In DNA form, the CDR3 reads TGTGCCAGCAGCTTCCGACTAGCGGGGAACTCCTACAATGAGCAGCTCTTC. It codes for CASSFRLAGNSYNEQLF.

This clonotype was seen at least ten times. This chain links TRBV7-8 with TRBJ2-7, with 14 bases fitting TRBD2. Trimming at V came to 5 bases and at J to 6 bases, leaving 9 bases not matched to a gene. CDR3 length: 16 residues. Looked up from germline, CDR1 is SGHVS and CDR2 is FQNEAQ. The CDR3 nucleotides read TGTGCCAGCAGCCCCGGGACTAGCGGGAGTCGCAGCGAGCAGTACTTC. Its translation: CASSPGTSGSRSEQYF.

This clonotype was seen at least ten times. CDR3 coding DNA: TGTGCCATCAGTCCTACAGGAAATCAGCCCCAGCATTTT. Protein product: CAISPTGNQPQHF. The J gene is TRBJ1-5, the V gene TRBV10-3, with D tentatively TRBD1 (5 bases). Looked up from germline, CDR1 is ENHRY and CDR2 is SYGVKD. This CDR3 region has 13 residues. Trimming left V 5 bases short and J 4 bases short, with 9 bases between.

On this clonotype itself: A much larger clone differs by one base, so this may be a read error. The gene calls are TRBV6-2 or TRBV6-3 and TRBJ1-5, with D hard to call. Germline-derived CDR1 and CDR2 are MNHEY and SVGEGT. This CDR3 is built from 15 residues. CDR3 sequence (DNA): TGTGCCAGCAGTTACTCCCGGGTTAGCAATCGGCCCCAGCATTTT. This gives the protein CASSYSRVSNRPQHF.

The DNA of the CDR3 is TGTGCCAGCAGTCTGACCGGGACTAGCGGGAGGCCAGATACGCAGTATTTT. Residues: CASSLTGTSGRPDTQYF. The V call is TRBV11-2, the J call TRBJ2-3; 15 bases map to TRBD2. V lost 6 bases to trimming and J lost 4 bases; unmatched junction nucleotides: 8. The CDR3 runs to 17 residues. Germline lookup yields CDR1 SGHAT and CDR2 FQNNGV. Full variable domain (rest looked up from reference TRBV11-2 and TRBJ2-3): EAGVAQSPRYKIIEKRQSVAFWCNPISGHATLYWYQQILGQGPKLLIQFQNNGVVDDSQLPKDRFSAERLKGVDSTLKIQPAKLEDSAVYLCASSLTGTSGRPDTQYFGPGTRLTVL.

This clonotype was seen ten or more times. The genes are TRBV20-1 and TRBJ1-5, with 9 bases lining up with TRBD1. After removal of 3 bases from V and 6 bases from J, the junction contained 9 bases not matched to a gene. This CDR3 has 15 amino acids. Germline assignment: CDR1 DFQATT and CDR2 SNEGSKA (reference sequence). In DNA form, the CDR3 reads TGCAGTGCTAGTCACCGGGACAGGGAAGCTCAGCCCCAGCATTTT. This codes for CSASHRDREAQPQHF.

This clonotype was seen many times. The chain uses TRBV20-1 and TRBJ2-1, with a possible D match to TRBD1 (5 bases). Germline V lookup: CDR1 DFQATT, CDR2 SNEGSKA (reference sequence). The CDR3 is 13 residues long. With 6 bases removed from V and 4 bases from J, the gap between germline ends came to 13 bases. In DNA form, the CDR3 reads TGCAGTGCAGTGGGGCCTGGTTACAATGAGCAGTTCTTC. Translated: CSAVGPGYNEQFF.

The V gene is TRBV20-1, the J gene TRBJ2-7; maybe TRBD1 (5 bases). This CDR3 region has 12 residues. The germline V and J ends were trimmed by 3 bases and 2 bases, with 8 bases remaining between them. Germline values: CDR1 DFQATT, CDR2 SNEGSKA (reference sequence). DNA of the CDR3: TGCAGTGCTAGCAGACAGCCCTACGAGCAGTACTTC. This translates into CSASRQPYEQYF.

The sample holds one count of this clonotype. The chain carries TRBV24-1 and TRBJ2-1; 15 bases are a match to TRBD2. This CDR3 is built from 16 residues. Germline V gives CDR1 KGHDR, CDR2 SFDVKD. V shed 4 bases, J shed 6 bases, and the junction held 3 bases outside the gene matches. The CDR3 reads CATSDWGLAGGNEQFF. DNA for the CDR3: TGTGCCACCAGTGACTGGGGACTAGCGGGAGGCAATGAGCAGTTCTTC.

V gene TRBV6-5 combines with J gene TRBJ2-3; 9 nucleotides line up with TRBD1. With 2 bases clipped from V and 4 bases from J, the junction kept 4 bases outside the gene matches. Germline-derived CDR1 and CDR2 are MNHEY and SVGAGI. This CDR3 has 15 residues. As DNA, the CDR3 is TGTGCCAGCAGTTACAGGGGACAGGGACCAGATACGCAGTATTTT. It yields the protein CASSYRGQGPDTQYF.

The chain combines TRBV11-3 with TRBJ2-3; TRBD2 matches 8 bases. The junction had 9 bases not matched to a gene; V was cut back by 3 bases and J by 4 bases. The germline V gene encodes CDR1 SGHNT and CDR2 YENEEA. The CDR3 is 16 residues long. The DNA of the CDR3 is TGTGCCAGCAGCTTCCCCTGGCGGGAGGATGCAGATACGCAGTATTTT. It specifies CASSFPWREDADTQYF. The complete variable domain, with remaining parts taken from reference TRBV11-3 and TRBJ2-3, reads EAGVVQSPRYKIIEKKQPVAFWCNPISGHNTLYWYLQNLGQGPELLIRYENEEAVDDSQLPKDRFSAERLKGVDSTLKIQPAELGDSAVYLCASSFPWREDADTQYFGPGTRLTVL.

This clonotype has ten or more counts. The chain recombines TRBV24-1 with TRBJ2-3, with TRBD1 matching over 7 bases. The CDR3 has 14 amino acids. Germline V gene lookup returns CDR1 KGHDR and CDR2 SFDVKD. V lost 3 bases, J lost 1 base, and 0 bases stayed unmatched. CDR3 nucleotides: TGTGCCACCAGTGATACAGGGGGCACAGATACGCAGTATTTT. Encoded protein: CATSDTGGTDTQYF.

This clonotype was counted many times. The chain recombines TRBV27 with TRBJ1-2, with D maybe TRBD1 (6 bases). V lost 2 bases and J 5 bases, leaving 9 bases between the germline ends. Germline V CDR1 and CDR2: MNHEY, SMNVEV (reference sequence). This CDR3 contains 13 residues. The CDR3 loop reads CASSLRGGYGYTF. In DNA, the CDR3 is TGTGCCAGCAGTTTAAGGGGGGGGTATGGCTACACCTTC.

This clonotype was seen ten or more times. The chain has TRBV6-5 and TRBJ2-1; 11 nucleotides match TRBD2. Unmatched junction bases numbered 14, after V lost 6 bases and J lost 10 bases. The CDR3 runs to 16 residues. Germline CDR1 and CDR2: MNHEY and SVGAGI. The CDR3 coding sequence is TGTGCCAGCAGCTCCCAAACTACTAGCGGGAGCCGGGAGCAGTTCTTC. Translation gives CASSSQTTSGSREQFF.

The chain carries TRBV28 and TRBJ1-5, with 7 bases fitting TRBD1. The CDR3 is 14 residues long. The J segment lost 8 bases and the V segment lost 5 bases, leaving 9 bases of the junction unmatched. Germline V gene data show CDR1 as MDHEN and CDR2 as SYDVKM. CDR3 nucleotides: TGTGCCAGCAGTGGGACAGCTAGATGGGAGCCCCAGCATTTT. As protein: CASSGTARWEPQHF.

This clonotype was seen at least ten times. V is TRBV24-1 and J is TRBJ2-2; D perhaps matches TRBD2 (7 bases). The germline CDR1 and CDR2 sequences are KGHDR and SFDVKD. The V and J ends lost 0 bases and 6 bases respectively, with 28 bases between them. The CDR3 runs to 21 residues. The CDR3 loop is CATSDLYNGVDLPGGAGELFF. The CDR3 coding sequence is TGTGCCACCAGTGATTTGTATAATGGGGTGGACCTACCGGGGGGCGCCGGGGAGCTGTTTTTT.

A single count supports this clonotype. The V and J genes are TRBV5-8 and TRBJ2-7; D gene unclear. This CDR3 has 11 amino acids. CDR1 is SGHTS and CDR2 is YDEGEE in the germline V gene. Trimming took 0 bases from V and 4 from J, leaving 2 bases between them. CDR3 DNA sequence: TGTGCCAGCAGCTTGGTATACGAGCAGTACTTC. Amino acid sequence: CASSLVYEQYF.

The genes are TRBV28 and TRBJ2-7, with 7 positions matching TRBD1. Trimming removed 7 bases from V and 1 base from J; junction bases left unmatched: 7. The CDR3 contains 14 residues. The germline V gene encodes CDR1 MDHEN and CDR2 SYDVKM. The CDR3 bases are TGTGCCAGCAAGGTCCGGGACAGATCCTACGAGCAGTACTTC. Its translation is CASKVRDRSYEQYF.

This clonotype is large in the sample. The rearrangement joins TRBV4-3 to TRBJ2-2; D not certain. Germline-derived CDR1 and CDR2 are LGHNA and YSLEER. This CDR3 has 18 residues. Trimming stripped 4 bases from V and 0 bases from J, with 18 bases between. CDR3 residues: CASSRKSPFNANTGELFF. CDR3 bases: TGCGCCAGCAGCCGAAAATCCCCTTTTAACGCGAACACCGGGGAGCTGTTTTTT.

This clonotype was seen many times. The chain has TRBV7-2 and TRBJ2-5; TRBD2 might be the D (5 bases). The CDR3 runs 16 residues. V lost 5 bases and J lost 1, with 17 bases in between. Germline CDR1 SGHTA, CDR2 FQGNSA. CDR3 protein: CASSPVPLGSQETQYF. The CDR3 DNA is TGTGCCAGCAGCCCGGTTCCTTTGGGGAGCCAAGAGACCCAGTACTTC.

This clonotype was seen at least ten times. The DNA for the CDR3 is TGTGCCAGTAGTTCTAGGGCCGTCACCGGGGAGCTGTTTTTT. Translating gives CASSSRAVTGELFF. V gene TRBV19 combines with J gene TRBJ2-2; the D is unclear. The CDR3 loop spans 14 amino acids. Trimming pared 5 bases from V and 4 bases from J, leaving 11 bases between. Germline V gene data show CDR1 as LNHDA and CDR2 as SQIVND (reference sequence).

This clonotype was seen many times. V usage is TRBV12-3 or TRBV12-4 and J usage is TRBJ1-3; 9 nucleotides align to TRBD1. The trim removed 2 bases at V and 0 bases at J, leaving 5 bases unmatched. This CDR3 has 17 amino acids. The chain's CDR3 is CASSLLGTGHSGNTIYF. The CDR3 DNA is TGTGCCAGCAGTTTATTAGGGACAGGGCACTCTGGAAACACCATATATTTT.

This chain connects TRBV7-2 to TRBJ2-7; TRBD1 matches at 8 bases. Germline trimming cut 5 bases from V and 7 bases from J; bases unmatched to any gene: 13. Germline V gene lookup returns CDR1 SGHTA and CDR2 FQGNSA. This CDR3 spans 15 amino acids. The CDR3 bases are TGTGCCAGCAGCCCGCCGGACAGGGCTCTGGGGGAGCAGTACTTC. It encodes CASSPPDRALGEQYF.

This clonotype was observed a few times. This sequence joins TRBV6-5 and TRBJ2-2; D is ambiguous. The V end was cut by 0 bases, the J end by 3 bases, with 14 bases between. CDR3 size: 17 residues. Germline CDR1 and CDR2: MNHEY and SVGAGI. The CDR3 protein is CASSYSGTLTDTGELFF. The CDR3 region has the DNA TGTGCCAGCAGTTACTCGGGCACCTTGACTGACACCGGGGAGCTGTTTTTT.

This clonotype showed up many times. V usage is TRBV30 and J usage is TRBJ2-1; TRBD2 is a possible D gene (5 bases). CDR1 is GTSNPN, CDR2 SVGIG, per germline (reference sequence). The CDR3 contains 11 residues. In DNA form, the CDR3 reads TGTTCTAGCAGATCCTACAATGAGCAGTTCTTC. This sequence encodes CSSRSYNEQFF.